One and the same sample provided the 15 T cell receptor beta chains below, sequenced in a study of blood T cell repertoires in COVID-19. Profiled with immunoSEQ multiplex PCR; TCRdb holds only in-frame clones, not every one. The sample lists about 220,000 clones, about four fifths occurring once. Material for sequencing was PBMCs or T cells enriched from blood (not recorded which). These receptor sequences come from a woman between 35 and 50 years old with acute COVID-19.

This CDR3 reads CASSSTGERTDTQYF. The CDR3 coding sequence is TGCGCCAGCAGCTCCACGGGGGAGCGCACAGATACGCAGTATTTT. The chain combines TRBV5-1 with TRBJ2-3; the D gene is possibly TRBD2 (6 bases). The CDR3 runs to 15 residues. CDR1 and CDR2 from the germline V gene are SGHRS and YFSETQ. Trimming removed 3 bases from V and 1 base from J, with 12 bases in between.

V and J are TRBV18 and TRBJ2-6; 7 bases match TRBD2. Trimming took 2 bases from V and 0 from J; bases not matched to a gene: 7. The germline V gene has CDR1 KGHSH and CDR2 LQKENI. The CDR3 loop spans 18 amino acids. CDR3 residues: CASSPRPAGISGANVLTF. The CDR3 DNA reads as TGTGCCAGCTCACCAAGGCCAGCGGGGATCTCTGGGGCCAACGTCCTGACTTTC.

This chain uses TRBV14 with TRBJ2-5, with D perhaps TRBD2 (5 bases). The V end was cut by 2 bases, the J end by 5 bases, with 12 bases between. In germline, CDR1 is SGHDN, CDR2 FVKESK. CDR3 length: 14 amino acids. The CDR3 bases are TGTGCCAGCAGCCAAAAGGACTTCTGGGAGACCCAGTACTTC. It codes for CASSQKDFWETQYF.

A single count supports this clone. This chain joins TRBV7-2 and TRBJ2-5; TRBD1 might be the D (6 bases). CDR1 SGHTA and CDR2 FQGNSA come from the germline V gene. The CDR3 is made up of 16 amino acids. The germline V and J ends were trimmed by 4 bases and 2 bases, with 17 bases remaining between them. The CDR3 nucleotides are TGTGCCAGCAGCTCGTGGGGAAGGGGGATACAAGAGACCCAGTACTTC. Translating gives CASSSWGRGIQETQYF.

CDR3 sequence reads: CSVAGQGGGTDTQYF. The CDR3, as DNA: TGCAGCGTTGCTGGACAGGGAGGAGGCACAGATACGCAGTATTTT. This chain links TRBV29-1 with TRBJ2-3; 8 bases agree with TRBD1. The V gene's germline CDR1 is SQVTM and CDR2 ANQGSEA. Trimming cost V 4 bases and J 1 base; bases outside gene matches: 7. This CDR3 has 15 amino acids.

The chain combines TRBV7-2 with TRBJ1-5; TRBD1 matches 7 bases. From germline, CDR1 is SGHTA and CDR2 FQGNSA. V lost 2 bases and J lost 9; bases outside the gene matches: 10. The CDR3 is made up of 15 amino acids. The chain's CDR3 is CASSLRGRDRVPQHF. CDR3 nucleotides: TGTGCCAGCAGCTTACGTGGGAGAGACAGGGTGCCCCAGCATTTT.

As regards this clone: The same CDR3 arises from other DNA sequences in this sample as well. The chain joins TRBV6-5 to TRBJ1-2; a possible D gene is TRBD1 (5 bases). The CDR3 totals 13 residues. Germline V gene lookup returns CDR1 MNHEY and CDR2 SVGAGI. The V end was cut by 5 bases, the J end by 4 bases, with 11 bases between. The CDR3 DNA is TGTGCCAGCAGTCTCCAGGGAGGCTATGGCTACACCTTC. This sequence encodes CASSLQGGYGYTF.

The chain uses TRBV4-3 and TRBJ2-7, with D perhaps matching TRBD1 (6 bases). The V and J ends lost 1 base and 4 bases respectively, with 11 bases between them. This CDR3 is 14 amino acids long. The germline gives CDR1 LGHNA, CDR2 YSLEER. In DNA form, the CDR3 reads TGCGCCAGCAGCCAAGGGGACAAGGGATACGAGCAGTACTTC. Amino acid sequence: CASSQGDKGYEQYF.

The rearrangement joins TRBV7-2 to TRBJ2-2; unclear D gene. V was trimmed by 5 bases and J by 5 bases, leaving 9 bases between them. The germline V gene encodes CDR1 SGHTA and CDR2 FQGNSA. This CDR3 is built from 13 residues. For the CDR3, the DNA is TGTGCCAGCAGCCTTTCGAGGACCGGGGAGCTGTTTTTT. This gives the protein CASSLSRTGELFF.

The gene calls are TRBV9 and TRBJ2-1; 8 bases agree with TRBD1. Germline CDR1 SGDLS, CDR2 YYNGEE. This CDR3 has 16 amino acids. V lost 0 bases, J lost 5 bases, and 7 bases stayed unmatched. The CDR3 nucleotides read TGTGCCAGCAGCGTAGGGACAGGGAATAGACACAATGAGCAGTTCTTC. Protein product: CASSVGTGNRHNEQFF. Together with reference TRBV9 and TRBJ2-1, the CDR3 gives the full variable domain: DSGVTQTPKHLITATGQRVTLRCSPRSGDLSVYWYQQSLDQGLQFLIQYYNGEERAKGNILERFSAQQFPDLHSELNLSSLELGDSALYFCASSVGTGNRHNEQFFGPGTRLTVL.

The rearrangement uses TRBV5-1 and TRBJ1-4; the D gene is possibly TRBD1 (5 bases). Trimming pared 2 bases from V and 4 bases from J, leaving 18 bases between. The V gene's germline CDR1 is SGHRS and CDR2 YFSETQ. CDR3 size: 17 residues. The CDR3 DNA sequence: TGCGCCAGCAGCTTAGGTACCCAGGGTGCTATTAATGAAAAACTGTTTTTT. Translated, it gives CASSLGTQGAINEKLFF.

The genes are TRBV30 and TRBJ1-2; D may be TRBD1 (6 bases). V was shortened by 2 bases and J by 3 bases, with 10 bases between the two germline ends. This CDR3 has 13 amino acids. Germline V gene sequence: CDR1 GTSNPN, CDR2 SVGIG (reference sequence). The CDR3 is CAWSRGQHYGYTF. Written as DNA, the CDR3 is TGTGCCTGGAGTCGCGGACAGCACTATGGCTACACCTTC.

J is TRBJ1-2 and V is TRBV18; 10 nucleotides align to TRBD1. CDR1 is KGHSH, CDR2 LQKENI, per germline. This CDR3 has 14 residues. The J segment lost 6 bases and the V segment lost 7 bases, leaving 8 bases of the junction unmatched. CDR3 sequence reads: CASCLGQGIDGYTF. The CDR3 region has the DNA TGTGCCAGCTGCCTGGGACAGGGGATCGATGGCTACACCTTC.

The J gene is TRBJ2-7, the V gene TRBV4-3, with 7 bases fitting TRBD1. Trimming removed 4 bases from V and 3 bases from J; junction bases left unmatched: 9. This CDR3 region has 15 residues. Looked up from germline, CDR1 is LGHNA and CDR2 is YSLEER. CDR3 region: CASSLGDSLNYEQYF. The DNA for the CDR3 is TGCGCCAGCAGCCTTGGGGACAGCCTAAACTACGAGCAGTACTTC.

The chain couples TRBV28 to TRBJ2-2, with 10 bases identical to TRBD2. Looked up from germline, CDR1 is MDHEN and CDR2 is SYDVKM. This CDR3 comprises 17 residues. J lost 4 bases, V lost 3 bases, and 8 bases had no gene match. CDR3 sequence (DNA): TGTGCCAGCAGTTTGCTTAGCGGGAGGCCCAGCACCGGGGAGCTGTTTTTT. Protein: CASSLLSGRPSTGELFF.